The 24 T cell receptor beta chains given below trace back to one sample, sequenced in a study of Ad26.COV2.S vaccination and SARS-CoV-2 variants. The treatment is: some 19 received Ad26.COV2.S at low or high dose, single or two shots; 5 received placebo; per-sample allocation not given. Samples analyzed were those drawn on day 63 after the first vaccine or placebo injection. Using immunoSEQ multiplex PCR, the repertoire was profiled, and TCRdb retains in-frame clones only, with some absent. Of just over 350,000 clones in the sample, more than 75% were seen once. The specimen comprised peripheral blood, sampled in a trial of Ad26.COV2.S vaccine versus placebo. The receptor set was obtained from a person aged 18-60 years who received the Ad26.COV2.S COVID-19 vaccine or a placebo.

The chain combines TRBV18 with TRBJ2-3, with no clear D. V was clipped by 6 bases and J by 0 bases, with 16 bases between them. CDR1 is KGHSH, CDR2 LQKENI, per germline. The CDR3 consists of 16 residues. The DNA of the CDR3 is TGTGCCAGCTCCCAGTGGACGGGCTCTAGCACAGATACGCAGTATTTT. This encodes CASSQWTGSSTDTQYF.

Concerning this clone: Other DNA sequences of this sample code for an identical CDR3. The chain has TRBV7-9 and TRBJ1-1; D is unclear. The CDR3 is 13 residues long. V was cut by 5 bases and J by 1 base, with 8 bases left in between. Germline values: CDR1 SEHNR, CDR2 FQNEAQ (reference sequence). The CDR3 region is CASSLEQNTEAFF. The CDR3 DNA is TGTGCCAGCAGCCTGGAACAGAACACTGAAGCTTTCTTT. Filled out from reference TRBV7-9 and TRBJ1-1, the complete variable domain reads DTGVSQNPRHKITKRGQNVTFRCDPISEHNRLYWYRQTLGQGPEFLTYFQNEAQLEKSRLLSDRFSAERPKGSFSTLEIQRTEQGDSAMYLCASSLEQNTEAFFGQGTRLTVV.

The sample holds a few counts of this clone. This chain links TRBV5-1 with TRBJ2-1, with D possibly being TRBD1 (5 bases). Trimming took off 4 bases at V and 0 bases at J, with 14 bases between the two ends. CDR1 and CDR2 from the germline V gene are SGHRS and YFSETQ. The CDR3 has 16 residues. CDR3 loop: CASSDLTGSSYNEQFF. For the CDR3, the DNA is TGCGCCAGCAGCGACCTAACAGGAAGCTCCTACAATGAGCAGTTCTTC.

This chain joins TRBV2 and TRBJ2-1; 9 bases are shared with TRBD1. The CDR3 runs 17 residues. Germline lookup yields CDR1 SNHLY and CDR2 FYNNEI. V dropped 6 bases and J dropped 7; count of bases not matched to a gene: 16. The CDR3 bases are TGTGCCAGCAGATCTAGGACCGGGACAGGGATTAATAATGAGCAGTTCTTC. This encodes CASRSRTGTGINNEQFF.

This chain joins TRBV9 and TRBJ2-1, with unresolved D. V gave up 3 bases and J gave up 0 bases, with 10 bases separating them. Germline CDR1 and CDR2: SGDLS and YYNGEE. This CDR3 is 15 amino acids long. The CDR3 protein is CASSGSGSSYNEQFF. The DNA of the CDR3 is TGTGCCAGCAGCGGGAGTGGAAGCTCCTACAATGAGCAGTTCTTC.

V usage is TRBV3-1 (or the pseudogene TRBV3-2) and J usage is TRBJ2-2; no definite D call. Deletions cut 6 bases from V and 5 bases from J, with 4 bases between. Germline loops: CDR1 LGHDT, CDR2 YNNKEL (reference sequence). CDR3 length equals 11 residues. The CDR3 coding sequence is TGTGCCAGCAGTCGAACCGGGGAGCTGTTTTTT. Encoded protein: CASSRTGELFF.

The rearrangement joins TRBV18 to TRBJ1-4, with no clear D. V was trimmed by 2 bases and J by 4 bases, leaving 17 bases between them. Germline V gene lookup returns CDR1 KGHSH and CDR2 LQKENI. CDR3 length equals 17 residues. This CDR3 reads CASSPLVEADDNEKLFF. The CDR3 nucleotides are TGTGCCAGCTCACCATTAGTCGAGGCGGATGATAATGAAAAACTGTTTTTT.

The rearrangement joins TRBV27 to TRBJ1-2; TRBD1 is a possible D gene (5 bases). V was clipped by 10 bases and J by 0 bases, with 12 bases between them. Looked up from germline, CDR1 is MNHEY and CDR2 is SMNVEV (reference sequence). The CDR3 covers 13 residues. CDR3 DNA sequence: TGTGCCACCCCCGAGGGGACTAACTATGGCTACACCTTC. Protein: CATPEGTNYGYTF.

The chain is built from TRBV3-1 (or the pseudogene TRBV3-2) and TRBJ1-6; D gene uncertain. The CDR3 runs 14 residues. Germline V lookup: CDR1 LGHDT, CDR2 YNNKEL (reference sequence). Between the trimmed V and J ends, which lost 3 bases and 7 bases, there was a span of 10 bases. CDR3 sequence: CASSQGRHNSPLHF. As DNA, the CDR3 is TGTGCCAGCAGCCAGGGCAGGCACAATTCACCCCTCCACTTT.

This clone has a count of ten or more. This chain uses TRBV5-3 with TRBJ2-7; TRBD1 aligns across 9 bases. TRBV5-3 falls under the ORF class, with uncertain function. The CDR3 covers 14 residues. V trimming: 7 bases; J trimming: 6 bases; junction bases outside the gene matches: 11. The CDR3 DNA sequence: TGTGCCAGATATACTTCGGGACAGGGCGGCGAGCAGTACTTC. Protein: CARYTSGQGGEQYF.

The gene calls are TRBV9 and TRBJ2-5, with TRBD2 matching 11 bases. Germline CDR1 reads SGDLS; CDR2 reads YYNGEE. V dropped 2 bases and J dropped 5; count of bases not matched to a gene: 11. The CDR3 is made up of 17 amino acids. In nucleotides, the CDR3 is TGTGCCAGCAGCGTGGGGCGTAGCGGGGGGGCCGGTGAGACCCAGTACTTC. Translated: CASSVGRSGGAGETQYF.

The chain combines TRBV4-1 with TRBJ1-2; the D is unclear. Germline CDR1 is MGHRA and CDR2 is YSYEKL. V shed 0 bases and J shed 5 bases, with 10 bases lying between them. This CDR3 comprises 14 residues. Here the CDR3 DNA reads TGCGCCAGCAGCCAAGATCCACAGAGGTATGGCTACACCTTC. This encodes CASSQDPQRYGYTF.

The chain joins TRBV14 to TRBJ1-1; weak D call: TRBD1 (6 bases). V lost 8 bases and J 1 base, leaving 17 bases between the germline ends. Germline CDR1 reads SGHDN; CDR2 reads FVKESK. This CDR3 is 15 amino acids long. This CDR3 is CASSSQGTPNTEAFF. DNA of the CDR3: TGTGCCAGCTCCTCCCAGGGGACGCCGAACACTGAAGCTTTCTTT.

The CDR3 loop reads CARSLEQRGGLYEQYF. In DNA form, the CDR3 reads TGTGCCAGAAGCTTGGAACAGCGGGGGGGTCTCTACGAGCAGTACTTC. The chain joins TRBV5-3 to TRBJ2-7; 10 bases match TRBD2. TRBV5-3 is known as an ORF, though its function is uncertain. The V segment lost 0 bases and the J segment 3 bases; nucleotides outside the gene matches: 6. The CDR3 runs 16 residues.

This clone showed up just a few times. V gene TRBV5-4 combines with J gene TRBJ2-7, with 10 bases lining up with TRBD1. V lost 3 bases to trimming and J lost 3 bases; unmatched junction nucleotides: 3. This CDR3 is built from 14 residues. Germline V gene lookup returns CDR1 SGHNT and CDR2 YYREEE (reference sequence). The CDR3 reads CASSSRDRGYEQYF. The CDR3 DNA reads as TGTGCCAGCAGCTCCCGGGACAGGGGCTACGAGCAGTACTTC.

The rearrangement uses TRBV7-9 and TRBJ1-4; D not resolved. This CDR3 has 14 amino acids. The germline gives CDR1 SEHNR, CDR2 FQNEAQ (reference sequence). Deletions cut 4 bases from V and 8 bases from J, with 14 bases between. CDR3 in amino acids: CASSWRPREEKLFF. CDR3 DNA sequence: TGTGCCAGCAGCTGGCGCCCGAGGGAAGAAAAACTGTTTTTT.

The CDR3 loop is CASSLAGADTQYF. The CDR3 DNA is TGTGCCAGCAGCTTAGCGGGGGCAGATACGCAGTATTTT. The gene calls are TRBV7-2 and TRBJ2-3, with D possibly being TRBD1 or TRBD2 (5 bases each). Germline V gene lookup returns CDR1 SGHTA and CDR2 FQGNSA. Deletions cut 0 bases from V and 4 bases from J, with 5 bases between. The CDR3 spans 13 residues.

The CDR3, as DNA: TGTGCCAGCAGCAACTCCGGGGGAAGCTCCTACAATGAGCAGTTCTTC. Translated, it gives CASSNSGGSSYNEQFF. The chain combines TRBV3-1 (or the pseudogene TRBV3-2) with TRBJ2-1, with D possibly TRBD2 on 6 matching bases. Per the germline V gene, CDR1 is LGHDT and CDR2 is YNNKEL (reference sequence). V shed 5 bases and J shed 0 bases, with 14 bases lying between them. This CDR3 contains 16 residues.

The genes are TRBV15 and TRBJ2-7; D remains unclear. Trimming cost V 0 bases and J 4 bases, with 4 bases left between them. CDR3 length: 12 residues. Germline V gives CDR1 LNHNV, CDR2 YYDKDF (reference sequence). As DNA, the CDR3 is TGTGCCACCAGCAGAGATGGTTACGAGCAGTACTTC. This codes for CATSRDGYEQYF. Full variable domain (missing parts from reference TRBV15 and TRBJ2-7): DAMVIQNPRYQVTQFGKPVTLSCSQTLNHNVMYWYQQKSSQAPKLLFHYYDKDFNNEADTPDNFQSRRPNTSFCFLDIRSPGLGDTAMYLCATSRDGYEQYFGPGTRLTVT.

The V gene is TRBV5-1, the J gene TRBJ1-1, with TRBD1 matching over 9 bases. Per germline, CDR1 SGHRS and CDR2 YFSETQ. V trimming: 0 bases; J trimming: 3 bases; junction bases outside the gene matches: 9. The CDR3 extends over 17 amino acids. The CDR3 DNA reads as TGCGCCAGCAGCTTGGGGACAGGGGATGTTATTTACACTGAAGCTTTCTTT. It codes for CASSLGTGDVIYTEAFF.

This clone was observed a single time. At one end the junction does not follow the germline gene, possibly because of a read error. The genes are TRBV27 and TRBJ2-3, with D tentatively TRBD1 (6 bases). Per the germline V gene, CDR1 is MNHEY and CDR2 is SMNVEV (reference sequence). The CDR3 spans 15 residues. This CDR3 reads CASSSQLRDTNTQYF. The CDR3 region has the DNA TGTGCCAGCAGTTCCCAACTCCGGGACACAAATACGCAGTATTTT.

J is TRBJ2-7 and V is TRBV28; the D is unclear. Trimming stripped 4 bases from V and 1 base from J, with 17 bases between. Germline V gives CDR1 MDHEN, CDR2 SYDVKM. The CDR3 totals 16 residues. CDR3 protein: CASSSPGKGKSYEQYF. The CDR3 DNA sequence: TGTGCCAGCAGTTCCCCCGGTAAGGGTAAATCCTACGAGCAGTACTTC.

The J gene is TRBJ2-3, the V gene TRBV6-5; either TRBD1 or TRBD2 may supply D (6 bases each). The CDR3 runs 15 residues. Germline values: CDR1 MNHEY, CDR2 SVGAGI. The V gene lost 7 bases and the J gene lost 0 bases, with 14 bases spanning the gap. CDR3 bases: TGTGCCAGCAAGAGATACGGGGGCAGCACAGATACGCAGTATTTT. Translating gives CASKRYGGSTDTQYF.

CDR3 residues: CASSLAQEVRTEAFF. Written as DNA, the CDR3 is TGCGCCAGCAGCTTGGCCCAGGAGGTGAGGACTGAAGCTTTCTTT. The chain has TRBV5-1 and TRBJ1-1; D gene uncertain. CDR1 and CDR2 from the germline V gene are SGHRS and YFSETQ. The ends were cut back, 0 bases at V and 5 bases at J, with 14 bases in the middle. CDR3 length equals 15 residues.